The 28 T cell receptor beta chains given below trace back to one sample, sequenced in a study of PD-1 blockade in classical Hodgkin lymphoma. Method: immunoSEQ multiplex PCR; TCRdb's copy keeps in-frame clones and lacks some. The sample yields around 30,000 clones, about four fifths seen once. Every patient was affected by relapse after autologous stem cell transplantation, while exposure to brentuximab vedotin was not uniform. Here the sequenced sample was peripheral blood mononuclear cells (PBMCs), taken at baseline. The receptors originated from a human donor with classical Hodgkin lymphoma.

The V and J genes are TRBV19 and TRBJ2-7, with D possibly matching TRBD2 (6 bases). The germline gives CDR1 LNHDA, CDR2 SQIVND (reference sequence). The V gene lost 3 bases and the J gene lost 7 bases, with 13 bases spanning the gap. The CDR3 is made up of 13 amino acids. The CDR3 DNA reads as TGTGCCAGTAGTATGCGGGGATCTGGGGAGCAGTACTTC. Translated, it gives CASSMRGSGEQYF.

This clone was seen only a few times. The J gene is TRBJ2-7, the V gene TRBV7-2; no clear D. V was trimmed by 1 base and J by 4 bases, leaving 11 bases between them. Germline assignment: CDR1 SGHTA and CDR2 FQGNSA. The CDR3 contains 14 residues. DNA for the CDR3: TGTGCCAGCAGCTTAGAATGGCAGCTATACGAGCAGTACTTC. Amino acid sequence: CASSLEWQLYEQYF.

The CDR3 bases are TGTGCCAGCAGCGTAGTTTCGGGGGAGAGGGAGCTGTTTTTT. It is translated as CASSVVSGERELFF. V usage is TRBV9 and J usage is TRBJ2-2; weak D call: TRBD2 (6 bases). Germline CDR1 is SGDLS and CDR2 is YYNGEE. V was shortened by 0 bases and J by 9 bases, with 12 bases between the two germline ends. This CDR3 comprises 14 residues.

The chain combines TRBV4-3 with TRBJ1-3; D might be TRBD1 (6 bases). The length of the CDR3 is 14 residues. CDR1 and CDR2 (germline): LGHNA, YSLEER. Between the trimmed V and J ends, which lost 7 bases and 7 bases, there was a span of 17 bases. The DNA for the CDR3 is TGCGCCAGCAAATCGGGACATGGGTCGAACACCATATATTTT. It specifies CASKSGHGSNTIYF.

The chain uses TRBV7-6 and TRBJ1-1; D is ambiguous. The V gene lost 2 bases and the J gene lost 2 bases, with 3 bases spanning the gap. The CDR3 runs to 12 residues. From germline, CDR1 is SGHVS and CDR2 FNYEAQ. DNA for the CDR3: TGTGCCAGCAGCTTATTAAACACTGAAGCTTTCTTT. Residues: CASSLLNTEAFF.

The V gene is TRBV6-1, the J gene TRBJ1-5, with D tentatively TRBD1 (6 bases). Per germline, CDR1 MNHNS and CDR2 SASEGT. Trimming cost V 6 bases and J 7 bases, with 10 bases left between them. CDR3 length equals 12 residues. CDR3 DNA sequence: TGTGCCAGCAGCAGGGGTGGACAGCCCCAGCATTTT. This gives the protein CASSRGGQPQHF.

The rearrangement uses TRBV9 and TRBJ2-1; D gene unclear. The length of the CDR3 is 12 residues. The germline V and J ends were trimmed by 3 bases and 9 bases, with 10 bases remaining between them. Germline V gene sequence: CDR1 SGDLS, CDR2 YYNGEE. The chain's CDR3 is CASSDPRAEQFF. The CDR3 bases are TGTGCCAGCAGCGATCCTAGAGCTGAGCAGTTCTTC.

The J gene is TRBJ2-5, the V gene TRBV10-3, with D possibly being TRBD2 (6 bases). V shed 3 bases and J shed 2 bases, with 7 bases lying between them. CDR3 length: 13 amino acids. Germline assignment: CDR1 ENHRY and CDR2 SYGVKD. The CDR3 coding sequence is TGTGCCATCAGTGATAGCGGTCAAGAGACCCAGTACTTC. This sequence encodes CAISDSGQETQYF.

This clone was detected a few times. The J gene is TRBJ1-2, the V gene TRBV4-2, with unresolved D. Looked up from germline, CDR1 is LGHNA and CDR2 is YNFKEQ. CDR3 length equals 14 residues. The V end was cut by 0 bases, the J end by 3 bases, with 8 bases between. The CDR3 DNA is TGTGCCAGCAGCCAAGACCCAAGGTACTATGGCTACACCTTC. Translating it yields CASSQDPRYYGYTF.

The rearrangement joins TRBV21-1 to TRBJ1-1; the table's D call, TRBD1, has no DNA check behind it. TRBV21-1 is a recognized pseudogene. The CDR3 has 15 residues. CDR3 in DNA: TGTGCCAGCAGCTTACGACAGGTCAAGGTAACTGAAGCTTTCTTT. Translating it yields CASSLRQVKVTEAFF.

The rearrangement links TRBV28 to TRBJ1-2; a possible D gene is TRBD1 (6 bases). V was shortened by 6 bases and J by 2 bases, with 10 bases between the two germline ends. Per the germline V gene, CDR1 is MDHEN and CDR2 is SYDVKM. The CDR3 runs to 13 residues. DNA for the CDR3: TGTGCCAGCAGGCCGACAGGCAACTATGGCTACACCTTC. Translated, it gives CASRPTGNYGYTF.

The V gene is TRBV11-3, the J gene TRBJ1-2; D is ambiguous. The V end lost 3 bases, the J end lost 5 bases, and 13 bases lay between the germline ends. The germline gives CDR1 SGHNT, CDR2 YENEEA. CDR3 length: 14 amino acids. For the CDR3, the DNA is TGTGCCAGCAGCTTCCAAACGACGGATTATGGCTACACCTTC. Protein: CASSFQTTDYGYTF.

The rearrangement uses TRBV6-7 and TRBJ2-7; TRBD2 matches at 8 bases. TRBV6-7 belongs to the ORF category, with a function that is uncertain. Losses at the gene ends were 5 bases for V and 6 bases for J; bases not matched to a gene: 18. This CDR3 spans 17 amino acids. The CDR3 region is CASSPLLVQRGTGEQYF. Written as DNA, the CDR3 is TGTGCCAGCAGTCCCCTTCTGGTACAGCGGGGGACGGGCGAGCAGTACTTC.

Only one count was recorded for this clone. The chain uses TRBV5-1 and TRBJ2-5; TRBD2 matches 9 bases. Germline values: CDR1 SGHRS, CDR2 YFSETQ. CDR3 size: 16 residues. V gave up 5 bases and J gave up 4 bases; unmatched junction bases: 12. The CDR3 loop reads CASRVGAGGASETQYF. The CDR3 DNA reads TGCGCCAGCAGGGTAGGCGCGGGGGGGGCCTCAGAGACCCAGTACTTC.

This clone appeared a few times. The chain employs TRBV7-2 and TRBJ1-3; D might be TRBD1 (6 bases). V was cut by 1 base and J by 8 bases, with 15 bases left in between. This CDR3 spans 15 amino acids. Germline V gives CDR1 SGHTA, CDR2 FQGNSA. The DNA of the CDR3 is TGTGCCAGCAGCTTAGTGGGGGCCAGGGTAGACACCATATATTTT. It yields the protein CASSLVGARVDTIYF.

The chain has TRBV10-3 and TRBJ1-2; tentative D call: TRBD1 (6 bases). The V end lost 3 bases, the J end lost 5 bases, and 13 bases lay between the germline ends. The CDR3 is made up of 14 amino acids. Germline values: CDR1 ENHRY, CDR2 SYGVKD. The DNA for the CDR3 is TGTGCCATCAGTGAAAACAGGGTGGATTATGGCTACACCTTC. Its translation: CAISENRVDYGYTF.

V and J are TRBV2 and TRBJ2-5; 7 bases agree with TRBD1. There are 14 residues in the CDR3. V was pared by 6 bases and J by 1 base, with 5 bases of the junction left unmatched. From germline, CDR1 is SNHLY and CDR2 FYNNEI. CDR3 protein: CASSRDRVQETQYF. The CDR3 bases are TGTGCCAGCAGCCGAGACAGGGTCCAAGAGACCCAGTACTTC. Variable domain in full (rest from reference TRBV2 and TRBJ2-5): EPEVTQTPSHQVTQMGQEVILRCVPISNHLYFYWYRQILGQKVEFLVSFYNNEISEKSEIFDDQFSVERPDGSNFTLKIRSTKLEDSAMYFCASSRDRVQETQYFGPGTRLLVL.

This clone appeared once. V gene TRBV7-9 combines with J gene TRBJ2-7; 7 bases match TRBD1. Trimming cost V 0 bases and J 4 bases; bases outside gene matches: 6. Germline lookup yields CDR1 SEHNR and CDR2 FQNEAQ (reference sequence). The CDR3 has 15 residues. The CDR3 DNA is TGTGCCAGCAGCTTAGCAGGGGGCGCGTTTTACGAGCAGTACTTC. This sequence encodes CASSLAGGAFYEQYF.

The V call is TRBV10-3, the J call TRBJ1-3; 7 bases align to TRBD1. The CDR3 covers 12 residues. Germline V gene data show CDR1 as ENHRY and CDR2 as SYGVKD. J gave up 7 bases and V 7 bases, and 4 bases lay outside the gene matches. The CDR3 DNA reads TGTGCCATCAATCCAGGGGGGAACACCATATATTTT. Amino acid sequence: CAINPGGNTIYF.

J is TRBJ1-1 and V is TRBV7-2; D call uncertain. The V and J ends lost 6 bases and 3 bases respectively, with 17 bases between them. Germline assignment: CDR1 SGHTA and CDR2 FQGNSA. CDR3 length: 15 amino acids. CDR3 sequence reads: CASRKPVGPYTEAFF. Here the CDR3 DNA reads TGTGCCAGCAGGAAGCCAGTTGGGCCGTACACTGAAGCTTTCTTT. The full variable domain, rest sourced from reference TRBV7-2 and TRBJ1-1, is GAGVSQSPSNKVTEKGKDVELRCDPISGHTALYWYRQSLGQGLEFLIYFQGNSAPDKSGLPSDRFSAERTGGSVSTLTIQRTQQEDSAVYLCASRKPVGPYTEAFFGQGTRLTVV.

This clone was picked up one time. The genes are TRBV7-9 and TRBJ2-1; 15 bases are a match to TRBD2. V was pared by 5 bases and J by 4 bases, with 9 bases of the junction left unmatched. There are 18 residues in the CDR3. In germline, CDR1 is SEHNR, CDR2 FQNEAQ (reference sequence). For the CDR3, the DNA is TGTGCCAGCAGCCCTCCTCCCGGACTAGCGGGGGGGTACAATGAGCAGTTCTTC. This translates into CASSPPPGLAGGYNEQFF.

This clone was picked up a small number of times. The V call is TRBV30, the J call TRBJ2-7; the D is unclear. CDR1 and CDR2 (germline): GTSNPN, SVGIG (reference sequence). V was clipped by 3 bases and J by 10 bases, with 16 bases between them. The CDR3 contains 12 residues. The CDR3 loop is CAWRRTPSGQYF. The CDR3 bases are TGTGCCTGGAGGCGAACACCCTCTGGACAGTACTTC.

The genes are TRBV9 and TRBJ1-2; weak D call: TRBD1 (6 bases). Germline assignment: CDR1 SGDLS and CDR2 YYNGEE. V lost 0 bases, J lost 2 bases, and 8 bases lay in between. This CDR3 comprises 14 residues. DNA for the CDR3: TGTGCCAGCAGCGTAGGGACAGCAAACTATGGCTACACCTTC. Translating gives CASSVGTANYGYTF.

V is TRBV18 and J is TRBJ2-1, with D unresolved. V was cut by 2 bases and J by 13 bases, with 12 bases left in between. The germline CDR1 and CDR2 sequences are KGHSH and LQKENI. CDR3 length equals 12 residues. The CDR3 here is CASSPGWLGQFF. DNA of the CDR3: TGTGCCAGCTCACCAGGGTGGTTAGGTCAGTTCTTC.

Points on this clone: Possible read error: a much larger clone is one base away. This specimen includes other DNA sequences encoding the same CDR3. This sequence joins TRBV9 and TRBJ2-1; TRBD1 or TRBD2 may be the D gene (6 bases each). CDR3 length: 13 residues. The germline V and J ends were trimmed by 0 bases and 9 bases, with 10 bases remaining between them. CDR1 SGDLS and CDR2 YYNGEE come from the germline V gene. CDR3 bases: TGTGCCAGCAGCGTAGGGGGGCGGGGTGAGCAGTTCTTC. Amino acids: CASSVGGRGEQFF.

Written as DNA, the CDR3 is TGCGCCAGCGGCCCCTATAGCACGGCGGGGGCTGGGGCCAACGTCCTGACTTTC. Protein product: CASGPYSTAGAGANVLTF. The chain uses TRBV4-3 and TRBJ2-6; TRBD2 aligns across 7 bases. Germline trimming cut 8 bases from V and 2 bases from J; bases unmatched to any gene: 15. The CDR3 is made up of 18 amino acids. Germline CDR1 is LGHNA and CDR2 is YSLEER.

The V call is TRBV30, the J call TRBJ1-2, with D perhaps matching TRBD1 (5 bases). Germline loops: CDR1 GTSNPN, CDR2 SVGIG (reference sequence). V gave up 3 bases and J gave up 4 bases, with 9 bases separating them. CDR3 size: 12 residues. The CDR3 region has the DNA TGTGCCTGGAGCATGGGGGGCTATGGCTACACCTTC. Translating gives CAWSMGGYGYTF.

V usage is TRBV9 and J usage is TRBJ2-1, with a possible D match to TRBD1 (6 bases). The V and J ends lost 6 bases and 2 bases respectively, with 9 bases between them. CDR3 size: 13 residues. Germline CDR1 SGDLS, CDR2 YYNGEE. The CDR3 DNA reads TGTGCCAGCACACAGGGCCCCTACAATGAGCAGTTCTTC. It yields the protein CASTQGPYNEQFF. The variable domain in full, completed from reference TRBV9 and TRBJ2-1, reads DSGVTQTPKHLITATGQRVTLRCSPRSGDLSVYWYQQSLDQGLQFLIQYYNGEERAKGNILERFSAQQFPDLHSELNLSSLELGDSALYFCASTQGPYNEQFFGPGTRLTVL.